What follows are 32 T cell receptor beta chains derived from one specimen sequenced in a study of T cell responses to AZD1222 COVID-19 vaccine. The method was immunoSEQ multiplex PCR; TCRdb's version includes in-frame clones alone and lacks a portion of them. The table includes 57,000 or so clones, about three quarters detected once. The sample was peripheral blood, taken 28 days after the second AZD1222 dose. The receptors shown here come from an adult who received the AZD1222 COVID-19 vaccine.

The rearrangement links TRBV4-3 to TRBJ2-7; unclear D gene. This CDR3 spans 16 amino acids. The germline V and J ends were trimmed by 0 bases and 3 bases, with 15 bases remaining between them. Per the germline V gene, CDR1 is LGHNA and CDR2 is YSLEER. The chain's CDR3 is CASSQDMVGMVYEQYF. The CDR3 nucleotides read TGCGCCAGCAGCCAAGATATGGTAGGGATGGTCTACGAGCAGTACTTC.

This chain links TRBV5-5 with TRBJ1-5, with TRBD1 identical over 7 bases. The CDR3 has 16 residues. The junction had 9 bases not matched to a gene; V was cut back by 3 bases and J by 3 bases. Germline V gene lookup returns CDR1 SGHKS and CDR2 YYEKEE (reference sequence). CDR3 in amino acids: CASSWGTDHFNQPQHF. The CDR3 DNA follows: TGTGCCAGCAGCTGGGGGACAGATCACTTCAATCAGCCCCAGCATTTT.

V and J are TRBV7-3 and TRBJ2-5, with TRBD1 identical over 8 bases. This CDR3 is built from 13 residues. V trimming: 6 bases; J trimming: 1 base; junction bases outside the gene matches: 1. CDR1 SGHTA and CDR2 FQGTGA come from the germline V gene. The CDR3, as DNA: TGTGCCAGCAGTCAGGGGGCCCAAGAGACCCAGTACTTC. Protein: CASSQGAQETQYF.

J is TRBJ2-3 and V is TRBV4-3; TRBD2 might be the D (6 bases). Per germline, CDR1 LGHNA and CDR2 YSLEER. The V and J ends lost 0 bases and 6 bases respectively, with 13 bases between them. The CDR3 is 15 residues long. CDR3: CASSQERRAADTQYF. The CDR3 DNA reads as TGCGCCAGCAGCCAAGAAAGGAGGGCAGCGGATACGCAGTATTTT.

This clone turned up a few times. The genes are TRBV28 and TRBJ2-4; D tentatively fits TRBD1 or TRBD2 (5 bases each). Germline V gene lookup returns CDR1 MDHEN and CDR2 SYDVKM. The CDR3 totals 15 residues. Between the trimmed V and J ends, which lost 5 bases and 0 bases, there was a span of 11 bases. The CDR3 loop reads CASSHGDLAKNIQYF. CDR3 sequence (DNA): TGTGCCAGCAGTCATGGGGACCTAGCCAAAAACATTCAGTACTTC.

The CDR3 sequence: CASSETGMNGYTF. CDR3 in DNA: TGTGCCAGCTCAGAAACAGGAATGAATGGCTACACCTTC. The chain recombines TRBV18 with TRBJ1-2; D is perhaps TRBD1 (5 bases). Germline CDR1 reads KGHSH; CDR2 reads LQKENI. CDR3 size: 13 residues. Trimming shortened V by 5 bases and J by 6 bases, and 13 bases separated the two germline ends. The whole variable domain, filled in from reference TRBV18 and TRBJ1-2, reads NAGVMQNPRHLVRRRGQEARLRCSPMKGHSHVYWYRQLPEEGLKFMVYLQKENIIDESGMPKERFSAEFPKEGPSILRIQQVVRGDSAAYFCASSETGMNGYTFGSGTRLTVV.

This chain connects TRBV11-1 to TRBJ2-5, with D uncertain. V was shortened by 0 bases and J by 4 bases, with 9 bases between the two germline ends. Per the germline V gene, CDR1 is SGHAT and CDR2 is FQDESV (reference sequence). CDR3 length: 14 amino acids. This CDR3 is CASSLAFERETQYF. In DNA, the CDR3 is TGTGCCAGCAGCTTAGCGTTTGAGAGAGAGACCCAGTACTTC.

In DNA form, the CDR3 reads TGTGCCAGCAGTATCACAGGGGACAGCTATGGCTACACCTTC. The encoded protein is CASSITGDSYGYTF. This sequence joins TRBV6-5 and TRBJ1-2; TRBD1 agrees at 7 bases. V lost 5 bases, J lost 4 bases, and 7 bases stayed unmatched. The CDR3 contains 14 residues. Germline CDR1 is MNHEY and CDR2 is SVGAGI.

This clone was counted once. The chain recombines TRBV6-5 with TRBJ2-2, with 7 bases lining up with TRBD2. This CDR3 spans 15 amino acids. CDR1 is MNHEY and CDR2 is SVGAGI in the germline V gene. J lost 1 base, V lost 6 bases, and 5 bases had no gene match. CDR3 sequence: CASSPGLLNTGELFF. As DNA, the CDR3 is TGTGCCAGCAGCCCGGGACTACTGAACACCGGGGAGCTGTTTTTT.

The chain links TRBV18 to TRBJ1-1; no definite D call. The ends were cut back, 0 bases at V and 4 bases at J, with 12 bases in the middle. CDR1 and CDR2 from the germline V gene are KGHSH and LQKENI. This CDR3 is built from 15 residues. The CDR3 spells CASSPPDLQFTEAFF. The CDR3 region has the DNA TGTGCCAGCTCACCACCGGACTTACAGTTCACTGAAGCTTTCTTT. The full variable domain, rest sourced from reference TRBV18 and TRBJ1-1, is NAGVMQNPRHLVRRRGQEARLRCSPMKGHSHVYWYRQLPEEGLKFMVYLQKENIIDESGMPKERFSAEFPKEGPSILRIQQVVRGDSAAYFCASSPPDLQFTEAFFGQGTRLTVV.

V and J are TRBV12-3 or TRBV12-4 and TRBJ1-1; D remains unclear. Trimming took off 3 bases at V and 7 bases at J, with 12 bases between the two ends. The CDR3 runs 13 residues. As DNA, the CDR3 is TGTGCCAGCAGTTTCGTGGCAGCTGATGAAGCTTTCTTT. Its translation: CASSFVAADEAFF.

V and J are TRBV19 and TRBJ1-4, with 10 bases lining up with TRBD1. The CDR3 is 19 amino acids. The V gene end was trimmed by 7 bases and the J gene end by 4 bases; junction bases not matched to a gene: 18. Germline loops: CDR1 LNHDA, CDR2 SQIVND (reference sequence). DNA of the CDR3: TGTGCCAGTACCGATACCTTGGGGGGACAGGGGACGGGTAATGAAAAACTGTTTTTT. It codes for CASTDTLGGQGTGNEKLFF.

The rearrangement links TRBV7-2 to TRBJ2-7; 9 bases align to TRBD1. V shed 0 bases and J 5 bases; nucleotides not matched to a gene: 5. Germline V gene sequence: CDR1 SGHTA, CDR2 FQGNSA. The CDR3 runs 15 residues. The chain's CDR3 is CASSLASGTGNEQYF. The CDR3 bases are TGTGCCAGCAGCTTAGCGTCCGGGACAGGGAACGAGCAGTACTTC.

The CDR3 DNA reads as TGTGCCAGCGGGGCCAGTTCGAACACTGAAGCTTTCTTT. Its protein product is CASGASSNTEAFF. The chain uses TRBV2 and TRBJ1-1, with a weak D call TRBD1 (5 bases). V lost 8 bases and J 1 base, leaving 11 bases between the germline ends. Germline CDR1 reads SNHLY; CDR2 reads FYNNEI. The length of the CDR3 is 13 residues.

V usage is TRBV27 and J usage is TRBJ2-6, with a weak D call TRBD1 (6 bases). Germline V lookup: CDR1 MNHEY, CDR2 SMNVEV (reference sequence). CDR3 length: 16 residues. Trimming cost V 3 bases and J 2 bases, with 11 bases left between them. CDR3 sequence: CASSFQGMPGANVLTF. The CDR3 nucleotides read TGTGCCAGCAGTTTCCAGGGGATGCCTGGGGCCAACGTCCTGACTTTC.

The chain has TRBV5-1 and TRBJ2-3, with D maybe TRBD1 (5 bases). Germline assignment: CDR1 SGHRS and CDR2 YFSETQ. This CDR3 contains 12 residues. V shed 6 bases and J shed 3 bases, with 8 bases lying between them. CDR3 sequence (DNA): TGCGCCAGCAAGCAGGGAACAGATACGCAGTATTTT. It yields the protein CASKQGTDTQYF. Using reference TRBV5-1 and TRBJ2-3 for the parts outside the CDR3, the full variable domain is KAGVTQTPRYLIKTRGQQVTLSCSPISGHRSVSWYQQTPGQGLQFLFEYFSETQRNKGNFPGRFSGRQFSNSRSEMNVSTLELGDSALYLCASKQGTDTQYFGPGTRLTVL.

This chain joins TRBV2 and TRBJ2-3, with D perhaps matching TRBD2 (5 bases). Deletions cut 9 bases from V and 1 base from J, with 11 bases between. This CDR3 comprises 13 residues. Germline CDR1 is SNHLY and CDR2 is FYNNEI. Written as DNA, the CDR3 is TGTGCCAGTAACCGGGATCGCACAGATACGCAGTATTTT. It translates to CASNRDRTDTQYF.

The CDR3 bases are TGTGCCAGCAGTTACCAGGAAACCGGGGAGCTGTTTTTT. It specifies CASSYQETGELFF. The chain links TRBV6-5 to TRBJ2-2, with D unclear. The germline V and J ends were trimmed by 2 bases and 5 bases, with 6 bases remaining between them. The CDR3 sequence is 13 residues long. Germline-derived CDR1 and CDR2 are MNHEY and SVGAGI.

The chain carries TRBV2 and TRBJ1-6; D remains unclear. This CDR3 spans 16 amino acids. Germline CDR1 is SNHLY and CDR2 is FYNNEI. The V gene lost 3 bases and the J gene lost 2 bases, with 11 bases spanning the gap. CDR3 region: CASSETRYTYNSPLHF. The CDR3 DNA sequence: TGTGCCAGCAGTGAGACAAGATATACCTATAATTCACCCCTCCACTTT.

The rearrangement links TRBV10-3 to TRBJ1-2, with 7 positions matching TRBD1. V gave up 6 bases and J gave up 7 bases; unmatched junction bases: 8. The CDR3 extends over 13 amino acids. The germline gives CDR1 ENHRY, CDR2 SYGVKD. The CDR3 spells CAISQTGEGGYTF. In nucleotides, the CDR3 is TGTGCCATCAGCCAAACAGGGGAGGGTGGCTACACCTTC.

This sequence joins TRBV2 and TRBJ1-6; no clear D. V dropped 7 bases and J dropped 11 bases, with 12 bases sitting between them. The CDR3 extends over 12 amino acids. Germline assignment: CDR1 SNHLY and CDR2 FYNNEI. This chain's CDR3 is CASMASAAPLHF. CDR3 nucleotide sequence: TGTGCCAGCATGGCCTCAGCTGCACCCCTCCACTTT.

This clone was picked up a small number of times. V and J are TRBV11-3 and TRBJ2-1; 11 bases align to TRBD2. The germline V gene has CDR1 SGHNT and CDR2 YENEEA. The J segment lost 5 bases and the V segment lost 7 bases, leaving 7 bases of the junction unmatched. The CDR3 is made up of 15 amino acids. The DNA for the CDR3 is TGTGCCAGCAAGAGGGCTAGCGGGGGGAACAATGAGCAGTTCTTC. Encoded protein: CASKRASGGNNEQFF.

CDR3 nucleotides: TGTGCCAGCAGTGAATATAATTCACCCCTCCACTTT. Translating gives CASSEYNSPLHF. The rearrangement links TRBV6-1 to TRBJ1-6, with D unclear. Trimming shortened V by 2 bases and J by 4 bases, and 0 bases separated the two germline ends. Germline loops: CDR1 MNHNS, CDR2 SASEGT. This CDR3 region has 12 residues.

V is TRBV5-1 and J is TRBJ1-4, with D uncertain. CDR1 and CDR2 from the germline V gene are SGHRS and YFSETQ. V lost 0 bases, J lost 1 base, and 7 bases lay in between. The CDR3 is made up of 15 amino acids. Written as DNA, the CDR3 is TGCGCCAGCAGCTTGGCAGAGGGAACTAATGAAAAACTGTTTTTT. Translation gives CASSLAEGTNEKLFF.

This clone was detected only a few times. The CDR3 loop is CASSPQSFGNEQFF. DNA for the CDR3: TGTGCCAGCTCACCACAAAGTTTCGGCAATGAGCAGTTCTTC. This chain connects TRBV18 to TRBJ2-1; the D is unclear. With 1 base removed from V and 6 bases from J, the gap between germline ends came to 10 bases. The length of the CDR3 is 14 residues. The germline V gene encodes CDR1 KGHSH and CDR2 LQKENI.

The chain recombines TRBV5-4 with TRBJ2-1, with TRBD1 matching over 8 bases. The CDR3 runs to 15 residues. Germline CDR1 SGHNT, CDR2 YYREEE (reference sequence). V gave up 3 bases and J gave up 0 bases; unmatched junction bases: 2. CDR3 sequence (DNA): TGTGCCAGCAGCTCAGACAGGGGCTCCTACAATGAGCAGTTCTTC. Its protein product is CASSSDRGSYNEQFF. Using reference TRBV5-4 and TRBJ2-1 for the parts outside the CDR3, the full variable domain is ETGVTQSPTHLIKTRGQQVTLRCSSQSGHNTVSWYQQALGQGPQFIFQYYREEENGRGNFPPRFSGLQFPNYSSELNVNALELDDSALYLCASSSDRGSYNEQFFGPGTRLTVL.

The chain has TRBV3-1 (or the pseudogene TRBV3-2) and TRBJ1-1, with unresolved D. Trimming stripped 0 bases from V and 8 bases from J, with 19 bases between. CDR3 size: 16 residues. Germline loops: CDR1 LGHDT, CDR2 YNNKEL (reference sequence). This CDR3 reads CASSQDFRRRSSEAFF. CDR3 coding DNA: TGTGCCAGCAGCCAAGATTTCCGGCGGAGGTCATCAGAAGCTTTCTTT.

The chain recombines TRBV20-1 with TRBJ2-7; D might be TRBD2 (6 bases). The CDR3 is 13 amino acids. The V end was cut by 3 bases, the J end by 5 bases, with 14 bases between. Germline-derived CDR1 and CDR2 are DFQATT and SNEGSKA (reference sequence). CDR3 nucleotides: TGCAGTGCTAGTAACCCTGGGGGGAACGAGCAGTACTTC. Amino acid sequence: CSASNPGGNEQYF.

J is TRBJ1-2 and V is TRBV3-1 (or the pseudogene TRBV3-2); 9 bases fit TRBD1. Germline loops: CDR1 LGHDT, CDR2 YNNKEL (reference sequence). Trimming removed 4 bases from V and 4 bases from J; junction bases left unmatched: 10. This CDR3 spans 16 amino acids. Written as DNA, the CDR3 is TGTGCCAGCAGCCCCTCGTATGACAGGGGGTCCTATGGCTACACCTTC. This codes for CASSPSYDRGSYGYTF.

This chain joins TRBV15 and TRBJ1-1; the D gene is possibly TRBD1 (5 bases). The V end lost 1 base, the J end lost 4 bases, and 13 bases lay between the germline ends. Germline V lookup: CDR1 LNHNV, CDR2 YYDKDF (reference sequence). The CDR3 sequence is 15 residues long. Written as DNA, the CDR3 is TGTGCCACCAGCAGAGGACAGTTTGAGCCCACTGAAGCTTTCTTT. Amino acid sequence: CATSRGQFEPTEAFF.

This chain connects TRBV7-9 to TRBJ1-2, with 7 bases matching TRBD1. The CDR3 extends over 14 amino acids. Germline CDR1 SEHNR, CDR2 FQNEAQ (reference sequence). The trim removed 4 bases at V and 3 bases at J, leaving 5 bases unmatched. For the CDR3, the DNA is TGTGCCAGCAGCTCCCTAAGGGGGCACTATGGCTACACCTTC. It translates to CASSSLRGHYGYTF.

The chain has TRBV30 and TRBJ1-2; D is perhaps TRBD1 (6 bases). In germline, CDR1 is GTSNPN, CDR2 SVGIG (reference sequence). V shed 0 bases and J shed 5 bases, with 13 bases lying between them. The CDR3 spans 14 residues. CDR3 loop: CAWSVQGHGYGYTF. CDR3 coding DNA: TGTGCCTGGAGTGTACAGGGACATGGGTATGGCTACACCTTC.